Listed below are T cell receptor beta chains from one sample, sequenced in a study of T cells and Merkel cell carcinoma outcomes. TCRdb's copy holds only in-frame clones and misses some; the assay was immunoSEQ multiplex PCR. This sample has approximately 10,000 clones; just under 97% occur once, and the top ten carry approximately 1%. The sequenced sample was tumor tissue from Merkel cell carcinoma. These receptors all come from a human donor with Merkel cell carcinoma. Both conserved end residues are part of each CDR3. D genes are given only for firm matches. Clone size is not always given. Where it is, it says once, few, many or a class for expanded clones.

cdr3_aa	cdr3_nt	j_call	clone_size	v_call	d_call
CASSYSIALADTQYF	TGTGCCAGCAGTTACTCGATCGCTTTAGCAGATACGCAGTATTTT	TRBJ2-3	.	TRBV6-5	.
CASSAGTGARTNEKLFF	TGTGCCAGCAGCGCCGGGACAGGGGCTCGAACTAATGAAAAACTGTTTTTT	TRBJ1-4	.	TRBV9	TRBD1
CASSLASLAGREGEQYF	TGTGCCAGCAGCTTAGCGTCCCTAGCGGGCAGAGAAGGGGAGCAGTACTTC	TRBJ2-7	.	TRBV7-2	TRBD2
CSGEIGNTIYF	TGCAGTGGAGAAATTGGAAACACCATATATTTT	TRBJ1-3	.	TRBV20-1	.
CASSVQDGSYEQYF	TGTGCCAGCAGCGTACAGGACGGATCCTACGAGCAGTACTTC	TRBJ2-7	.	TRBV9	.
CASSLSLWDRRNEQFF	TGTGCCAGCAGCTTAAGCCTGTGGGACAGACGGAATGAGCAGTTCTTC	TRBJ2-1	once	TRBV7-9	TRBD1
CASSRTRDTQYF	TGTGCCAGCAGTCGGACTAGGGATACGCAGTATTTT	TRBJ2-3	.	TRBV5-6	TRBD2
CSVEGTRRDTQYF	TGCAGCGTTGAGGGGACTAGGAGAGATACGCAGTATTTT	TRBJ2-3	.	TRBV29-1	TRBD2
CASSSSSNEQFF	TGTGCCAGCAGCTCCTCATCCAATGAGCAGTTCTTC	TRBJ2-1	once	TRBV7-2	.
CASSWGGNTQYF	TGTGCCAGCAGCTGGGGCGGTAATACGCAGTATTTT	TRBJ2-3	.	TRBV13	.
CSVLTRSSQGTEAFF	TGCAGCGTCCTGACTCGGAGCAGTCAGGGCACTGAAGCTTTCTTT	TRBJ1-1	.	TRBV29-1	.
CASSLDSNQPQHF	TGTGCCAGCAGCTTAGACAGCAATCAGCCCCAGCATTTT	TRBJ1-5	.	TRBV7-2	.
CASSPNSARGRETQYF	TGTGCCAGCTCACCAAATTCGGCTCGGGGGAGAGAGACCCAGTACTTC	TRBJ2-5	.	TRBV18	.
CASSPRSRSSYNEQFF	TGTGCCAGCAGCCCCCGTAGTCGTAGCTCCTACAATGAGCAGTTCTTC	TRBJ2-1	.	TRBV7-8	.
CATSRDPVKNQPQHF	TGTGCCACCAGCAGAGATCCCGTCAAAAATCAGCCCCAGCATTTT	TRBJ1-5	.	TRBV15	.
CASSLVRGEGYTF	TGTGCCAGCAGCTTAGTCAGGGGTGAAGGCTACACCTTC	TRBJ1-2	.	TRBV7-8	.
CASSEAREAADTQYF	TGTGCCAGCAGTGAAGCGAGAGAGGCGGCAGATACGCAGTATTTT	TRBJ2-3	once	TRBV2	.
CASGQSLRNTEAFF	TGTGCCAGCGGGCAGTCCTTGAGGAACACTGAAGCTTTCTTT	TRBJ1-1	.	TRBV7-3	.
CASGLGMAKNIQYF	TGTGCTAGTGGTTTGGGTATGGCCAAAAACATTCAGTACTTC	TRBJ2-4	.	TRBV12-5	.
CASSRRSGSLSTDTQYF	TGTGCCAGCAGTCGGAGGAGCGGGAGTCTTAGCACAGATACGCAGTATTTT	TRBJ2-3	.	TRBV7-2	TRBD2
CASSKGHFQETQYF	TGTGCCAGCAGCAAGGGACATTTCCAAGAGACCCAGTACTTC	TRBJ2-5	.	TRBV7-9	.
CASSWTSGSTDTQYF	TGTGCCAGCAGTTGGACTAGCGGGAGTACAGATACGCAGTATTTT	TRBJ2-3	.	TRBV28	TRBD2
CSVMDRDNAEAFF	TGCAGCGTTATGGACAGGGATAACGCTGAAGCTTTCTTT	TRBJ1-1	.	TRBV29-1	TRBD1
CASSLEQTQYF	TGTGCCAGCAGCTTAGAGCAGACCCAGTACTTC	TRBJ2-5	.	TRBV7-9	.
CASSPGLAGVYEQYF	TGTGCCAGCTCACCGGGACTAGCGGGAGTCTATGAGCAGTACTTC	TRBJ2-7	.	TRBV18	TRBD2
CASPKGTGSYEQYF	TGCGCCAGCCCTAAGGGTACAGGTTCCTACGAGCAGTACTTC	TRBJ2-7	.	TRBV23-1	.
CAWGVGQGTYEQYF	TGTGCCTGGGGTGTGGGACAGGGTACCTACGAGCAGTACTTC	TRBJ2-7	.	TRBV30	TRBD1
CASSQGRSYEQYF	TGTGCCAGCAGCCAAGGGCGTTCCTACGAGCAGTACTTC	TRBJ2-7	.	TRBV4-2	.
CASSSDPSSYEQYF	TGCGCCAGCAGCTCGGACCCGAGCTCCTACGAGCAGTACTTC	TRBJ2-7	.	TRBV5-1	.
CASSPSSGTEVSEQYF	TGTGCCAGCAGCCCTTCTTCCGGGACTGAAGTAAGTGAGCAGTACTTC	TRBJ2-7	.	TRBV4-2	.
CASSAVGVGTEAFF	TGTGCCAGCAGTGCCGTCGGTGTCGGCACTGAAGCTTTCTTT	TRBJ1-1	.	TRBV25-1	.
CASTKGADYGYTF	TGTGCCAGCACTAAGGGGGCCGACTATGGCTACACCTTC	TRBJ1-2	.	TRBV11-3	TRBD1
CASSPSAGASTGELFF	TGTGCCAGCTCACCATCCGCAGGGGCGAGCACCGGGGAGCTGTTTTTT	TRBJ2-2	.	TRBV18	.
CASSPAGGSTEAFF	TGTGCCAGCTCACCGGCGGGGGGGAGCACTGAAGCTTTCTTT	TRBJ1-1	once	TRBV18	.
CASSFRTDYGYTF	TGTGCCAGCAGCTTTCGGACTGACTATGGCTACACCTTC	TRBJ1-2	.	TRBV7-2	.
CSVGGGGSARTDTQYF	TGCAGCGTTGGAGGGGGAGGGAGCGCGAGAACAGATACGCAGTATTTT	TRBJ2-3	.	TRBV29-1	.
CASSQNRVRADTQYF	TGCGCCAGCAGCCAAAACAGGGTGCGTGCAGATACGCAGTATTTT	TRBJ2-3	.	TRBV4-3	.
CASSLGELGEKLFF	TGTGCCAGCAGCTTAGGGGAGTTGGGAGAAAAACTGTTTTTT	TRBJ1-4	.	TRBV7-9	.
CSVGTGLADTQYF	TGCAGCGTTGGCACGGGACTGGCAGATACGCAGTATTTT	TRBJ2-3	.	TRBV29-1	.
CASSEISQAEAFF	TGTGCCAGCAGTGAAATTAGCCAAGCTGAAGCTTTCTTT	TRBJ1-1	.	TRBV6-1	.
CASSPPTGYQETQYF	TGTGCCAGCAGCCCCCCGACCGGTTACCAAGAGACCCAGTACTTC	TRBJ2-5	.	TRBV11-2	.
CANGTGTGGPGEQYF	TGCGCCAACGGTACCGGGACAGGGGGCCCGGGGGAGCAGTACTTC	TRBJ2-7	once	TRBV5-1	TRBD1
CASSLYGGRAETQYF	TGTGCCAGCAGCTTGTACGGGGGGCGCGCAGAGACCCAGTACTTC	TRBJ2-5	.	TRBV5-6	.
CASISLGQGNNEQFF	TGTGCCAGTATATCTCTAGGACAGGGTAACAATGAGCAGTTCTTC	TRBJ2-1	.	TRBV28	TRBD1
CASSLLAGGLTDTQYF	TGTGCCAGCAGCCTCCTAGCGGGAGGACTCACAGATACGCAGTATTTT	TRBJ2-3	.	TRBV5-4	TRBD2
CASSYGGGVYTQYF	TGTGCCAGCAGTTACGGCGGGGGAGTGTATACGCAGTATTTT	TRBJ2-3	once	TRBV6-7	TRBD2
CASSLTPVTATNEKLFF	TGCGCCAGCAGCTTGACCCCGGTTACTGCAACTAATGAAAAACTGTTTTTT	TRBJ1-4	.	TRBV5-1	.
CASSLGRGGETQYF	TGTGCCAGCAGCTTGGGTCGGGGAGGAGAGACCCAGTACTTC	TRBJ2-5	once	TRBV11-2	.
CASSPRPSGKKENIQYF	TGTGCCAGCAGCCCACGCCCCAGCGGGAAGAAGGAAAACATTCAGTACTTC	TRBJ2-4	.	TRBV13	TRBD2
CATQTLAGATDTQYF	TGTGCCACCCAGACCTTAGCGGGAGCCACAGATACGCAGTATTTT	TRBJ2-3	.	TRBV19	TRBD2
CASRDRRNTGELFF	TGTGCCAGCAGGGACAGGCGGAACACCGGGGAGCTGTTTTTT	TRBJ2-2	.	TRBV7-9	TRBD1
CASGFSLAGRTGELFF	TGTGCCAGCGGGTTTAGCCTAGCGGGTAGGACCGGGGAGCTGTTTTTT	TRBJ2-2	.	TRBV11-3	TRBD2
CASTHRDSYEQYF	TGTGCCAGCACCCACAGGGATTCCTACGAGCAGTACTTC	TRBJ2-7	.	TRBV5-6	.
CASSSEDRGHYEQYF	TGTGCCAGCTCATCGGAGGACAGGGGGCACTACGAGCAGTACTTC	TRBJ2-7	.	TRBV18	TRBD1
CAWSVYGRHNEQFF	TGTGCCTGGAGTGTTTACGGGAGGCACAATGAGCAGTTCTTC	TRBJ2-1	.	TRBV30	TRBD2
CASSGVHGGSLTEAFF	TGTGCCAGCAGTGGAGTACACGGAGGGAGCTTAACTGAAGCTTTCTTT	TRBJ1-1	.	TRBV25-1	.
CANSQDYRATTDTQYF	TGCGCCAACAGCCAAGACTACAGGGCTACCACAGATACGCAGTATTTT	TRBJ2-3	.	TRBV4-3	.
CSAREETQYF	TGCAGTGCTAGAGAAGAGACCCAGTACTTC	TRBJ2-5	.	TRBV20-1	.